This T cell receptor (beta chain) originates from a study of T-cell reconstitution after alpha-beta-depleted transplantation in children. The table lists this clonotype with many counts. Trimming removed 4 bases from V and 5 bases from J, with 12 bases in between. The length of the CDR3 is 14 residues. Germline V gives CDR1 LGHNA, CDR2 YSLEER. Preparation of the TCRbeta library was carried out with unique molecular identifiers. TCRdb used MiXCR to reprocess the PCR reads, holding one entry per CDR3 protein. The data hold about 360,000 distinct CDR3 sequences, with roughly 15% observed a single time. The gene calls are TRBV4-3 and TRBJ2-1; D might be TRBD2 (5 bases). Source: PBMCs, taken from the stem cell graft. This TCR was sampled from a human donor who donated a stem cell graft to a child with Fanconi anemia. The CDR3 sequence: CASSPNDGDNEQFF. The CDR3 DNA follows: TGCGCCAGCAGCCCTAACGACGGGGACAATGAGCAGTTCTTC.